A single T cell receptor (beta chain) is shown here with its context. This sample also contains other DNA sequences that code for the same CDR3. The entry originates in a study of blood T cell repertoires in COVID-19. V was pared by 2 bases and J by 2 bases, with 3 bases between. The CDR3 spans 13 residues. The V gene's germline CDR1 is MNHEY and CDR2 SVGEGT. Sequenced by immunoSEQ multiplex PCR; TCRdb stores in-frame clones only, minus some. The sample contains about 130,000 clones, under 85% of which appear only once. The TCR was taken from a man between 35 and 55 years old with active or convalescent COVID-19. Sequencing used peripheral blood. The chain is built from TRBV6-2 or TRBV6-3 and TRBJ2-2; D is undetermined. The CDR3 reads CASSYQNTGELFF. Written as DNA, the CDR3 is TGTGCCAGCAGTTACCAAAACACCGGGGAGCTGTTTTTT.